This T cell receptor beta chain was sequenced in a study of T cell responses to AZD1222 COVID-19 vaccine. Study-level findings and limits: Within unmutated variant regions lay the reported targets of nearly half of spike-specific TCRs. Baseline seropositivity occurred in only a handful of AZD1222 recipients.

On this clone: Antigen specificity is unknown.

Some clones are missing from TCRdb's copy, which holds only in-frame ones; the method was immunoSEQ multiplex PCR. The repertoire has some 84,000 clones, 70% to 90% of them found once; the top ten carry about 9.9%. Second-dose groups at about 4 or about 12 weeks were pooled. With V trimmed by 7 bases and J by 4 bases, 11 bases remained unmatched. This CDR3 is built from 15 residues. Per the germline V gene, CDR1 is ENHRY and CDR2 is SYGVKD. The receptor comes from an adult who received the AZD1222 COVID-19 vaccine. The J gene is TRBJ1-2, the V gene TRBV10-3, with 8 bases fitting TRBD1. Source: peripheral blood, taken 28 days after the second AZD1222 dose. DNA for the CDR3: TGTGCCATCACCCCATCCACAGGGGGTTCCTATGGCTACACCTTC. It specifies CAITPSTGGSYGYTF.